A single sample is the source of the 3 T cell receptor beta chains below, sequenced in a study of OX40 agonist ivuxolimab in advanced cancers. The data were produced by immunoSEQ multiplex PCR, yet TCRdb's version contains in-frame clones alone and is incomplete. The sample consists of about 93,000 clones, approximately 94% of them appearing once. Sequenced here: CD4+ or CD8+ T cells sorted from blood, sampled in a trial of the OX40 agonist ivuxolimab. The source is an adult with an advanced solid tumor such as melanoma, head and neck, liver or kidney cancer.

This clone occurred once. The chain joins TRBV7-6 to TRBJ2-7; tentative D call: TRBD2 (6 bases). Between the trimmed V and J ends, which lost 5 bases and 2 bases, there was a span of 10 bases. This CDR3 is built from 13 residues. Germline lookup yields CDR1 SGHVS and CDR2 FNYEAQ. The CDR3 region is CASSPGGTYEQYF. CDR3 bases: TGTGCCAGCAGCCCCGGGGGTACCTACGAGCAGTACTTC.

This chain joins TRBV19 and TRBJ2-3; 8 bases line up with TRBD2. The CDR3 has 16 residues. After removal of 1 base from V and 0 bases from J, the junction contained 3 bases not matched to a gene. Germline loops: CDR1 LNHDA, CDR2 SQIVND (reference sequence). In DNA form, the CDR3 reads TGTGCCAGTAGTATAGCGGCTAGCGGGAGCACAGATACGCAGTATTTT. This sequence encodes CASSIAASGSTDTQYF.

This chain uses TRBV19 with TRBJ2-1; D call uncertain. Germline V gene sequence: CDR1 LNHDA, CDR2 SQIVND (reference sequence). V lost 7 bases and J lost 7, with 8 bases in between. The CDR3 runs 11 residues. The CDR3 sequence is CASTTGNEQFF. CDR3 nucleotides: TGTGCCAGTACTACGGGTAATGAGCAGTTCTTC.